This T cell receptor (beta chain) was retrieved from a study of blood T cell repertoires in COVID-19. Across the whole study: Specimens from acute and convalescent COVID-19 originated in the United States, Italy and Spain. T cells, B-cell-depleted T cells, or PBMCs supplied cDNA or gDNA.

This clone was seen only once. How the authors handled the data: Estimates of nucleated cell counts were drawn from the amplification of reference gene primers. Some clones are missing from TCRdb's copy, which holds only in-frame ones; the method was immunoSEQ multiplex PCR. That table supplies the V and J calls and clone size; D and trimming were determined from the DNA. The sample has over 150,000 clones, approximately 83% seen once. The specimen was peripheral blood. This sequence originates from a woman in her 40s with COVID-19, enrolled during active disease.

CDR3 in amino acids: CASSPSRPLPSINEQYF. The CDR3 DNA is TGTGCCAGCTCCCCTAGTAGGCCCCTTCCAAGTATCAACGAGCAGTACTTC. The chain recombines TRBV18 with TRBJ2-7; D unresolved. Germline assignment: CDR1 KGHSH and CDR2 LQKENI. Trimming stripped 6 bases from V and 5 bases from J, with 26 bases between. The CDR3 has 17 residues. The full variable domain, with the rest looked up from reference TRBV18 and TRBJ2-7, is NAGVMQNPRHLVRRRGQEARLRCSPMKGHSHVYWYRQLPEEGLKFMVYLQKENIIDESGMPKERFSAEFPKEGPSILRIQQVVRGDSAAYFCASSPSRPLPSINEQYFGPGTRLTVT.